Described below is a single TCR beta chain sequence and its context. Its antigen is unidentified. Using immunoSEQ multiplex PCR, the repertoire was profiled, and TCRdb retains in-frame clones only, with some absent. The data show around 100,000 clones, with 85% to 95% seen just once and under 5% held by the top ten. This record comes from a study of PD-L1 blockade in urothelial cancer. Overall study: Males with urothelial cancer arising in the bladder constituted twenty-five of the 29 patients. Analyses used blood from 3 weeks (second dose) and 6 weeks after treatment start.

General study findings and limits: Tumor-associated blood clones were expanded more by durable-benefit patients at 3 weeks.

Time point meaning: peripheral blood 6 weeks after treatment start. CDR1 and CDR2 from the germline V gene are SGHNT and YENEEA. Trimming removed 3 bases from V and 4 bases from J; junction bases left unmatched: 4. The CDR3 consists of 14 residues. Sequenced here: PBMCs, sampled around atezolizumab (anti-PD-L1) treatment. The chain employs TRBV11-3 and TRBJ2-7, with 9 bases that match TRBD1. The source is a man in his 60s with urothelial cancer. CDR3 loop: CASSFRTGEYEQYF. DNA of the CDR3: TGTGCCAGCAGCTTTCGGACAGGGGAATACGAGCAGTACTTC.